The subject of this entry is one T cell receptor (beta chain). Its target antigen remains unknown. No base qualities exist here, and no much larger clone lies one base off it. Genomic DNA was extracted from sorted cells for sequencing of the TCRbeta CDR3 region. The immunoSEQ Assay was used to sequence the TCRbeta CDR3 regions. TCRdb stores this immuneACCESS table with in-frame sequences only. Part of the clones is absent; in the studies checked, under half of the shortfall reflects unresolved V genes, and no reason is known for the rest. Here the sample has about 78,000 clones; around 86% occur a single time. The ten most abundant clones make up over 0.2% of the sample. The record originates from a study of OX40 agonist ivuxolimab in advanced cancers. Context from the whole study: Ivuxolimab, which targeted the costimulatory receptor OX40 (CD134), was an agonistic, fully human IgG2 monoclonal antibody. Intravenous ivuxolimab was administered to patients every 2 weeks at six dose levels: 0.01, 0.1, 0.3, 1.5, 3 and 10 mg/kg. Of the roughly 52 dose-escalation patients, hepatocellular carcinoma was present in approximately 20, melanoma in roughly 15, renal cell carcinoma in 9 and head and neck cancer in 9. A male proportion of roughly 80% and a mean age of approximately 62 years, ranging from 23 to 79, were recorded for the dose-escalation cohort. Prior anti-PD-1, anti-PD-L1 or anti-CTLA-4 therapy was permitted, and approximately 41% of dose-escalation patients had received checkpoint inhibitors. Partial responses occurred in three dose-escalation patients: two with cutaneous melanoma and one with hepatocellular carcinoma. The point of sequencing TCRbeta in the periphery was to test whether ivuxolimab changed TCR sequence diversity and drove clonal T-cell expansion. The paper reports the monotherapy dose-escalation portion (N of about 52 patients) of the phase I ivuxolimab trial.

The trial excluded patients who had a history of autoimmune disease or who were on systemic immunosuppression. Peripheral blood for TCR sequencing was collected from all dose cohorts at baseline, on cycle 4 day 1, and on cycle 7 day 1. Samples came from an open-label, multicenter, first-in-human phase I dose-escalation trial of ivuxolimab. Adults with locally advanced or metastatic head and neck squamous cell, hepatocellular, melanoma or renal cell carcinoma were enrolled in the trial. Before TCR sequencing, CD4+ T cells and CD8+ T cells from peripheral blood were sorted into separate populations. The investigation overall reported the following: Antigen specificity was not determined for the clonally expanded peripheral T cells. On average, CD8+ T cells showed more expanded clones than CD4+ T cells after ivuxolimab. Partial responders in the 0.1-3.0 mg/kg groups had among the lowest normalized peripheral clonal expansion, especially among CD8+ T cells. Low levels of normalized T-cell clonal expansion were also seen in some patients who did not respond. Clonal expansion of both CD4+ and CD8+ blood T cells was observed from baseline to week 6 at doses 0.1 to 3.0 mg/kg.

Here the sequenced sample was CD4+ or CD8+ T cells sorted from blood, taken in a trial of the OX40 agonist ivuxolimab. The receptor comes from an adult with an advanced solid tumor such as melanoma, head and neck, liver or kidney cancer.

The bases are TGTGCCAGCAGCGCCCCTGGGACAGGGGTAACCAAAAACATTCAGTACTTC. Its protein is CASSAPGTGVTKNIQYF. The chain links TRBV5-4 with TRBJ2-4, with 10 middle bases fitting TRBD1. The CDR3 goes from the cysteine to the phenylalanine over 17 residues. The sequence is cut down to CDR3 DNA, 51 bases in frame from base 1. CDR1 is given as SGHNT and CDR2 as YYREEE, both from the germline V gene (reference sequence). From V the trimming removes 4 bases and from J it removes 2 bases, while the gene matches leave 9 bases of the junction unaccounted for.